The present entry profiles one T cell receptor (beta chain) with its context. Its specificity is unknown. The entry originates in a study of monozygotic twins with inflammatory bowel disease. It was 3,500 to 4,000 ng of total RNA that each TCR library used. TCRdb processed the 5' RACE reads again and assigns one entry to each CDR3 protein, with no DNA. This table lists some 160,000 distinct CDR3 sequences. Findings of the study overall: Clonotype overlap with others was lower in IBD patients than in healthy twins, a difference that was greatest with disease activity. Comparison of concordant versus discordant twins revealed no difference in repertoire similarity, possibly due to limited power.

This CDR3 is built from 16 residues. Germline V gene data show CDR1 as SGHDT and CDR2 as YYEEEE. Unsorted whole blood yielded the total RNA, with T cells left unselected. This clonotype originated in a human donor with ulcerative colitis or Crohn's disease, or a healthy co-twin of an affected twin (not recorded which). The chain links TRBV5-6 to TRBJ2-1; TCRdb's assignment of TRBD2 cannot be checked, as there is no DNA. Sequencing input: blood. The CDR3 is CASSFGRENPWNEQFF.